Sequencing of this T cell receptor (beta chain) was carried out in a study of T cells after posttransplantation cyclophosphamide. Study-level results: Recipient CMV seropositivity and CMV reactivation strongly tracked TRB clonality. TRB overlap between skin or GI tissue T cells and blood was limited.

On the day of bone marrow donation, the related graft donor provided peripheral blood. Trimming cost V 8 bases and J 1 base; bases outside gene matches: 2. CDR3 size: 14 residues. The germline gives CDR1 WNHNN, CDR2 SYGVQD (reference sequence). This clone was counted ten times or more. Its antigen is undetermined. TCRdb's copy holds only in-frame clones and misses some; the assay was immunoSEQ multiplex PCR. The sample includes 25,000 to 30,000 clones, none of them occurring once. This TCR was recovered from a woman aged 60-70 years in good health, CMV-negative, and a related stem cell transplant donor. The sample consisted of PBMCs. V usage is TRBV10-1 and J usage is TRBJ2-6, with 7 bases that match TRBD1. CDR3 sequence: CASDRVSGANVLTF. The CDR3 nucleotides read TGCGCCAGCGACAGGGTTTCTGGGGCCAACGTCCTGACTTTC.